A single sample gave rise to the 11 T cell receptor beta chains below, sequenced in a study of shared clonotypes between healthy human individuals. Libraries were prepared by immunoSEQ multiplex PCR; TCRdb keeps only in-frame clonotypes and omits some of them. The profile shows around 510,000 clones, about 96% of them singletons. Material for sequencing was naive CD4+ T cells sorted from blood. Sample subset: CD45RA+ positively selected. These receptors came from a woman aged 30 to 39 in good health.

This chain connects TRBV19 to TRBJ2-1; the D call may be TRBD1 or TRBD2 (5 bases each). Trimming took 5 bases from V and 1 from J, leaving 18 bases between them. The CDR3 length is 17 residues. Germline values: CDR1 LNHDA, CDR2 SQIVND (reference sequence). Here the CDR3 reads CASSWIQDGTSYNEQFF. CDR3 sequence (DNA): TGTGCCAGTAGTTGGATTCAGGACGGGACGTCCTACAATGAGCAGTTCTTC. The variable domain in full, with the rest retrieved from reference TRBV19 and TRBJ2-1, is DGGITQSPKYLFRKEGQNVTLSCEQNLNHDAMYWYRQDPGQGLRLIYYSQIVNDFQKGDIAEGYSVSREKKESFPLTVTSAQKNPTAFYLCASSWIQDGTSYNEQFFGPGTRLTVL.

The gene calls are TRBV9 and TRBJ2-1; 12 bases match TRBD1. Trimming cost V 7 bases and J 3 bases; bases outside gene matches: 11. The CDR3 spans 17 residues. Germline V CDR1 and CDR2: SGDLS, YYNGEE. The CDR3 loop is CASRGQGAKRSYNEQFF. The CDR3 bases are TGTGCCAGCCGGGGACAGGGGGCTAAACGAAGCTACAATGAGCAGTTCTTC.

The rearrangement joins TRBV28 to TRBJ2-7, with 7 bases identical to TRBD1. CDR1 MDHEN and CDR2 SYDVKM come from the germline V gene. The CDR3 is 14 amino acids. The junction had 3 bases not matched to a gene; V was cut back by 2 bases and J by 2 bases. The CDR3 DNA is TGTGCCAGCAGTTTAAAGGGACAGACCTACGAGCAGTACTTC. This sequence encodes CASSLKGQTYEQYF.

The gene calls are TRBV19 and TRBJ2-4; D assignment may be TRBD1 or TRBD2 (5 bases each). The V gene lost 8 bases and the J gene lost 0 bases, with 17 bases spanning the gap. Looked up from germline, CDR1 is LNHDA and CDR2 is SQIVND (reference sequence). The CDR3 runs to 16 residues. The DNA for the CDR3 is TGTGCCAGTCTGGGGGAAACAAATTTAGCCAAAAACATTCAGTACTTC. Translating it yields CASLGETNLAKNIQYF.

The chain uses TRBV19 and TRBJ2-7; TRBD1 matches at 10 bases. Per the germline V gene, CDR1 is LNHDA and CDR2 is SQIVND (reference sequence). The CDR3 is 15 residues long. V was pared by 4 bases and J by 4 bases, with 7 bases of the junction left unmatched. The CDR3 bases are TGTGCCAGTAGTACGGGACAGGGGAACACATACGAGCAGTACTTC. Amino acids: CASSTGQGNTYEQYF.

The chain employs TRBV2 and TRBJ2-7; no firm D call. The CDR3 covers 14 residues. Germline-derived CDR1 and CDR2 are SNHLY and FYNNEI. V was trimmed by 6 bases and J by 6 bases, leaving 18 bases between them. The CDR3 reads CASRKRLVGAEQYF. The CDR3 DNA follows: TGTGCCAGCAGGAAGAGGCTTGTCGGAGCCGAGCAGTACTTC.

The chain recombines TRBV5-4 with TRBJ2-2; no clear D gene. V shed 1 base and J shed 5 bases, with 9 bases lying between them. This CDR3 has 14 residues. Germline CDR1 is SGHNT and CDR2 is YYREEE (reference sequence). The CDR3 coding sequence is TGTGCCAGCAGCTTGTCCGGTTGGACCGGGGAGCTGTTTTTT. Translated, it gives CASSLSGWTGELFF. Looking up the rest from reference TRBV5-4 and TRBJ2-2 gives the full variable domain: ETGVTQSPTHLIKTRGQQVTLRCSSQSGHNTVSWYQQALGQGPQFIFQYYREEENGRGNFPPRFSGLQFPNYSSELNVNALELDDSALYLCASSLSGWTGELFFGEGSRLTVL.

This clone was seen only once. The chain has TRBV18 and TRBJ1-4; D is ambiguous. V was trimmed by 2 bases and J by 8 bases, leaving 3 bases between them. The CDR3 totals 11 residues. Germline CDR1 reads KGHSH; CDR2 reads LQKENI. CDR3 loop: CASSPGEKLFF. Written as DNA, the CDR3 is TGTGCCAGCTCACCAGGAGAAAAACTGTTTTTT.

The genes are TRBV6-4 and TRBJ2-3, with 9 bases identical to TRBD1. The germline V gene has CDR1 MRHNA and CDR2 SNTAGT. This CDR3 is built from 15 residues. V was clipped by 4 bases and J by 3 bases; unmatched bases: 5. In DNA, the CDR3 is TGTGCCAGCAGTGGACAGGGGGTCGGTACAGATACGCAGTATTTT. Protein product: CASSGQGVGTDTQYF.

CDR3 nucleotides: TGTGCCACCAGCAGAGAGAAACCCAGGGTGCTTGGTGGTGAAAAACTGTTTTTT. Protein sequence: CATSREKPRVLGGEKLFF. This sequence joins TRBV15 and TRBJ1-4, with a weak D call TRBD1 (5 bases). Germline V gene data show CDR1 as LNHNV and CDR2 as YYDKDF (reference sequence). V was clipped by 0 bases and J by 7 bases, with 21 bases between them. The CDR3 is 18 amino acids.

The chain carries TRBV19 and TRBJ2-5; no clear D. The germline CDR1 and CDR2 sequences are LNHDA and SQIVND (reference sequence). The CDR3 length is 13 residues. V was pared by 8 bases and J by 2 bases, with 12 bases between. The CDR3 loop reads CASAGQHQETQYF. For the CDR3, the DNA is TGTGCCAGTGCCGGGCAGCATCAAGAGACCCAGTACTTC.